This TCR beta chain derives from a study of cytomegalovirus exposure and HLA in healthy donors. Both 60 Vbeta primers and 13 Jbeta primers went into the PCR. Using immunoSEQ multiplex PCR, the repertoire was profiled, and TCRdb retains in-frame clones only, with some absent. The data show 100,000 to 150,000 clones, approximately 87% seen once. The CDR3 runs to 17 residues. Germline V gene data show CDR1 as MGHRA and CDR2 as YSYEKL. Trimming pared 0 bases from V and 3 bases from J, leaving 17 bases between. Source material: PBMCs. The receptor comes from a man between 18 and 29 years old in good health and CMV-seropositive. The V gene is TRBV4-1, the J gene TRBJ2-5; D gene unclear. This CDR3 is CASSQDEFGGVKETQYF. The CDR3 nucleotides are TGCGCCAGCAGCCAAGATGAGTTTGGCGGCGTTAAAGAGACCCAGTACTTC.